The 2 T cell receptor beta chains reported below all come from one sample, sequenced in a study of T-cell reconstitution after alpha-beta-depleted transplantation in children. Unique molecular identifiers were used to barcode this TCRbeta library. Via MiXCR, TCRdb re-called the PCR reads, giving one row per CDR3 protein. The table has 98,000 or so distinct CDR3 sequences, less than 25% seen once; the top ten hold roughly a fifth. This material consisted of PBMCs, taken before TCRalphabeta/CD19-depleted stem cell transplant. These receptors were taken from a boy aged 2 to 10 with acute lymphoblastic leukemia, due to receive a stem cell transplant.

The chain recombines TRBV12-3 or TRBV12-4 with TRBJ2-3; 11 positions match TRBD2. V was clipped by 6 bases and J by 2 bases; unmatched bases: 10. The CDR3 has 17 residues. The CDR3 DNA is TGTGCCAGCAGCCCGGGACTAGCGGAGGGCCCCACAGATACGCAGTATTTT. It encodes CASSPGLAEGPTDTQYF.

This clonotype was detected only a few times. The chain links TRBV28 to TRBJ1-6; D is undetermined. Trimming stripped 6 bases from V and 10 bases from J, with 16 bases between. Germline V gene sequence: CDR1 MDHEN, CDR2 SYDVKM. CDR3 length: 14 amino acids. CDR3 DNA sequence: TGTGCCAGCAGCTCATCTACTCGTGGGTCACCCCTCCACTTT. Its translation is CASSSSTRGSPLHF. Supplemented by reference TRBV28 and TRBJ1-6, the full variable domain reads DVKVTQSSRYLVKRTGEKVFLECVQDMDHENMFWYRQDPGLGLRLIYFSYDVKMKEKGDIPEGYSVSREKKERFSLILESASTNQTSMYLCASSSSTRGSPLHFGNGTRLTVT.